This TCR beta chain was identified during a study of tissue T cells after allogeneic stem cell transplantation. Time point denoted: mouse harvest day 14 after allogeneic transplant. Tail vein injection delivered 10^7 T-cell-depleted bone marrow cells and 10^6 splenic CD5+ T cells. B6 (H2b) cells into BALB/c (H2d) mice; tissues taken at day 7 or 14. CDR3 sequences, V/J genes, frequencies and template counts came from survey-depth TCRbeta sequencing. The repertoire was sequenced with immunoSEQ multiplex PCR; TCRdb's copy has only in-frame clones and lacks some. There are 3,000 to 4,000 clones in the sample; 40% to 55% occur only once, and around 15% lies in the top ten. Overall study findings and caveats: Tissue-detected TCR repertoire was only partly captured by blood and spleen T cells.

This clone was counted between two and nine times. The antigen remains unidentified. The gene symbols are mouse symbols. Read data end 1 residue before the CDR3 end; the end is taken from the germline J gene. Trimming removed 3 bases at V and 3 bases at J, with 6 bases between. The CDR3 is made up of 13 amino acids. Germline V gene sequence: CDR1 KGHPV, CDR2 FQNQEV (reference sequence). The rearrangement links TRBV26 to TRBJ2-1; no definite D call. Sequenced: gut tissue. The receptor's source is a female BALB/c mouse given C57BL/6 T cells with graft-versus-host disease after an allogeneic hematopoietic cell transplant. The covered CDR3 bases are TGTGCCAGCAGTCTTCGCCCCTATGCTGAGCAGTTC. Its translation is CASSLRPYAEQF. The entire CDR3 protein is CASSLRPYAEQFF.